The clone carrying this TCR beta chain showed up many times. What it binds is unknown. Germline CDR1 SQVTM, CDR2 ANQGSEA. J was trimmed by 0 bases and V by 4 bases; bases with no gene match: 9. This CDR3 is 18 amino acids long. TCRdb re-derived calls from the 5' RACE reads in MiXCR, one entry per CDR3 protein. This table has tens of thousands of distinct CDR3 sequences, approximately 16% appearing once. The data were obtained in a study of T-cell memory formation after mild COVID-19. About the research overall: Largely, the TCR clusters proved donor specific.

Study-level findings and limits: For contracting clones, CD4+ ones sat mainly in CM and EM, CD8+ in EMRA. The appearance of some responding clones in pre-infection memory suggested that cross-reactive memory joined.

The sequence derives from an adult who had mild COVID-19 (a few samples of this study predate the infection). Cell type and time point are not known. The specimen sequenced was PBMCs or a T cell subset sorted from them (not recorded which). The rearrangement links TRBV29-1 to TRBJ2-1; 13 bases align to TRBD2. Written as DNA, the CDR3 is TGCAGCGTTGTGCGGACTAGCGGGAGTTTTCTCTCCTACAATGAGCAGTTCTTC. It translates to CSVVRTSGSFLSYNEQFF.